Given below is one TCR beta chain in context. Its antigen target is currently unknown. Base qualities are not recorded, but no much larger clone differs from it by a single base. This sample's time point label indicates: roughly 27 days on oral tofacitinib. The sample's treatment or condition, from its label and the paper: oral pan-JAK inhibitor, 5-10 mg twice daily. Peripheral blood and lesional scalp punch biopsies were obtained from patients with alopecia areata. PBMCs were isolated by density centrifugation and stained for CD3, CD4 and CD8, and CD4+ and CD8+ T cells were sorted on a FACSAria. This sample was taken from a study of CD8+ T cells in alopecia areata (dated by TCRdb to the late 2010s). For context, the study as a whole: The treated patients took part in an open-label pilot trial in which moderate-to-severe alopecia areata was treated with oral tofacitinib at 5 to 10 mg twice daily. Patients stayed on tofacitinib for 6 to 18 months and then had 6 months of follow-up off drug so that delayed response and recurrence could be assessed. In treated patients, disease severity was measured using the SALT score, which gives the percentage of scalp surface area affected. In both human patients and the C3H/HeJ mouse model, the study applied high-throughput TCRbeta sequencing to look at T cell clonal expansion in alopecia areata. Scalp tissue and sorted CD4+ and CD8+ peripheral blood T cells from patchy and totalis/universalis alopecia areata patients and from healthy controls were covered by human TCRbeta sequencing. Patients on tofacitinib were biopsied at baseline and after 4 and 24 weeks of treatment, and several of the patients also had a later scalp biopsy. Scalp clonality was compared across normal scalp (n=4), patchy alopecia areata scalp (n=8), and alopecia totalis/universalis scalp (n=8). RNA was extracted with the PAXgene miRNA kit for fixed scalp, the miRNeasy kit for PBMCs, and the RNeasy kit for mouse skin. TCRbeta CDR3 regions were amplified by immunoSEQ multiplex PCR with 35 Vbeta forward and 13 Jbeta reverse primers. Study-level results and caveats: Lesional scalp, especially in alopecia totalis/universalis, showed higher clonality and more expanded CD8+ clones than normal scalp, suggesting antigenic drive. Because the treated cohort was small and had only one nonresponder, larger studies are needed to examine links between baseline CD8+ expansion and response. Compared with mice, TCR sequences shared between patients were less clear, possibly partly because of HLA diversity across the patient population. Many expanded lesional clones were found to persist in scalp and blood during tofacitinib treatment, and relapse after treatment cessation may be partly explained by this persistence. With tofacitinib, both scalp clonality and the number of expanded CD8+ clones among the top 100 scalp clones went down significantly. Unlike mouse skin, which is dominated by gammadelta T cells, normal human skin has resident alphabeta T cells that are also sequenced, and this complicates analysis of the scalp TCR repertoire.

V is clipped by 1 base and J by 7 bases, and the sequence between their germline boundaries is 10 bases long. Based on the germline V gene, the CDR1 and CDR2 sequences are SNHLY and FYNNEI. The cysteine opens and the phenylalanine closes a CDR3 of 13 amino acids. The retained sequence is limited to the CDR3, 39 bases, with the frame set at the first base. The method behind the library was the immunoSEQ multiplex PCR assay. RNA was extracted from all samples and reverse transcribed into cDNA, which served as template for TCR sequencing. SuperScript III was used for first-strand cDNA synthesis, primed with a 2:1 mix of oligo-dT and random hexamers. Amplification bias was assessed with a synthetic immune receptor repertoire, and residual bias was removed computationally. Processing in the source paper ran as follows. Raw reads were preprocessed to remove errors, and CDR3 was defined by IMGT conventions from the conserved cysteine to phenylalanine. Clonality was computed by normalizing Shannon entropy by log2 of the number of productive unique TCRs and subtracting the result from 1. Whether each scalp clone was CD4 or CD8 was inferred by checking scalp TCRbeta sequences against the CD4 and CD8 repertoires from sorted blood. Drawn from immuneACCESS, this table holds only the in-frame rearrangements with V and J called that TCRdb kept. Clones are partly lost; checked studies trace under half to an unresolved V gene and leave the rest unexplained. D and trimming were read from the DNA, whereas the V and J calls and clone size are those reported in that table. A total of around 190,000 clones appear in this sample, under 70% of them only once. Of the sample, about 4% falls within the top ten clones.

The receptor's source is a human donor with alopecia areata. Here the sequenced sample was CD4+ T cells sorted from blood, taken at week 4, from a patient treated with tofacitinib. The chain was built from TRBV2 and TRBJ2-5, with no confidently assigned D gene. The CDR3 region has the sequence CASSEDNRGTQYF. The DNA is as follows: TGTGCCAGCAGTGAAGATAACCGCGGGACCCAGTACTTC. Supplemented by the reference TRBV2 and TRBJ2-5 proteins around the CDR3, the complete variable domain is EPEVTQTPSHQVTQMGQEVILRCVPISNHLYFYWYRQILGQKVEFLVSFYNNEISEKSEIFDDQFSVERPDGSNFTLKIRSTKLEDSAMYFCASSEDNRGTQYFGPGTRLLVL.